The 2 T cell receptor beta chains in this list originate from one sample, sequenced in a study of blood T cell repertoires in COVID-19 (dated by TCRdb to the early 2020s). Libraries came from the immunoSEQ multiplex PCR assay. TCRdb carries this immuneACCESS record with in-frame sequences only. Its versions omit some clonotypes, under half of them owing to an unresolved V gene in the studies checked, with the rest unexplained. This sample lists about 160,000 clones; approximately 92% were detected once. Roughly 4.4% of the sample rests with the top ten. What was sequenced was peripheral blood. Receptors originate from a woman between 50 and 59 years old with acute or convalescent COVID-19.

The chain links TRBV9 to TRBJ2-1, with TRBD2 matching 13 bases. There are 16 residues in the CDR3. Germline V lookup: CDR1 SGDLS, CDR2 YYNGEE. Losses at the gene ends were 5 bases for V and 5 bases for J; bases not matched to a gene: 7. In nucleotides, the CDR3 is TGTGCCAGCAGTCCCCCGGGACTAGCGGGAAACAATGAGCAGTTCTTC. It specifies CASSPPGLAGNNEQFF.

The chain recombines TRBV4-2 with TRBJ1-1; D gene uncertain. The germline gives CDR1 LGHNA, CDR2 YNFKEQ. V was trimmed by 1 base and J by 4 bases, leaving 7 bases between them. CDR3 length: 13 amino acids. Here the CDR3 DNA reads TGTGCCAGCAGCCAAGTAGCGTCCACTGAAGCTTTCTTT. Amino acids: CASSQVASTEAFF.